One sample yielded the 32 T cell receptor beta chains listed below, sequenced in a study of cytomegalovirus exposure and HLA in healthy donors. The PCR had 60 Vbeta and 13 Jbeta primers. The table came from immunoSEQ multiplex PCR; TCRdb's copy has only in-frame clones and leaves some out. In the table there are about 120,000 clones, 50% to 65% of which are singletons. The sequencing input was PBMCs. The receptors come from a man aged 35-49 years in good health and CMV-seropositive.

This clone was counted between two and nine times. The V and J genes are TRBV27 and TRBJ1-2; D is uncertain. Germline CDR1 MNHEY, CDR2 SMNVEV (reference sequence). V gave up 5 bases and J gave up 4 bases, with 11 bases separating them. This CDR3 comprises 13 residues. The CDR3 coding sequence is TGTGCCAGCAGTCCCGGTTCTGTCTATGGCTACACCTTC. It is translated as CASSPGSVYGYTF.

The chain couples TRBV11-3 to TRBJ2-2, with a tentative D call TRBD2 (6 bases). The CDR3 is made up of 12 amino acids. Germline V gene data show CDR1 as SGHNT and CDR2 as YENEEA. Trimming removed 8 bases from V and 3 bases from J, with 7 bases in between. The DNA of the CDR3 is TGTGCCAGCGGGACTCACACCGGGGAGCTGTTTTTT. It yields the protein CASGTHTGELFF.

The gene calls are TRBV19 and TRBJ2-5, with 9 bases fitting TRBD1. This CDR3 has 13 amino acids. J was trimmed by 1 base and V by 6 bases; bases with no gene match: 0. CDR1 is LNHDA and CDR2 is SQIVND in the germline V gene (reference sequence). This CDR3 reads CASRGQGQETQYF. CDR3 DNA sequence: TGTGCCAGTAGGGGACAGGGCCAAGAGACCCAGTACTTC.

With regard to this clone: One end of the junction varies from germline; a read error may be responsible. V gene TRBV5-8 combines with J gene TRBJ1-2; TRBD1 might be the D (6 bases). Germline CDR1 and CDR2: SGHTS and YDEGEE. This CDR3 comprises 11 residues. The CDR3 region is CASSLVGGAPF. The CDR3 DNA follows: TGTGCCAGCAGCTTGGTGGGGGGGGCCCCCTTC. Together with reference TRBV5-8 and TRBJ1-2, the CDR3 gives the full variable domain: EAGVTQSPTHLIKTRGQQATLRCSPISGHTSVYWYQQALGLGLQFLLWYDEGEERNRGNFPPRFSGRQFPNYSSELNVNALELEDSALYLCASSLVGGAPFGSGTRLTVV.

V and J are TRBV9 and TRBJ2-7; tentatively, D is TRBD1 (5 bases). CDR1 is SGDLS, CDR2 YYNGEE, per germline. CDR3 size: 16 residues. V lost 0 bases to trimming and J lost 1 base, with 14 bases between them. DNA of the CDR3: TGTGCCAGCAGCGTAGGGCCGCAGGGTGGGTCCTACGAGCAGTACTTC. Protein sequence: CASSVGPQGGSYEQYF.

The rearrangement joins TRBV4-1 to TRBJ1-5, with 9 bases that match TRBD1. Trimming took 4 bases from V and 3 from J; bases not matched to a gene: 7. Germline loops: CDR1 MGHRA, CDR2 YSYEKL. The CDR3 is made up of 16 amino acids. The DNA for the CDR3 is TGCGCCAGCAGCCTTGGACAGGGGTCCTTCAATCAGCCCCAGCATTTT. Amino acids: CASSLGQGSFNQPQHF.

There are a few counts of this clone. V usage is TRBV7-3 and J usage is TRBJ2-3; 9 nucleotides match TRBD2. Germline V lookup: CDR1 SGHTA, CDR2 FQGTGA. CDR3 length: 17 amino acids. J lost 0 bases, V lost 4 bases, and 8 bases had no gene match. CDR3 sequence: CASSSIAGAISTDTQYF. Here the CDR3 DNA reads TGTGCCAGCAGCTCCATAGCGGGAGCGATCAGCACAGATACGCAGTATTTT.

This sequence joins TRBV7-6 and TRBJ1-2; unclear D gene. The CDR3 contains 13 residues. CDR1 SGHVS and CDR2 FNYEAQ come from the germline V gene. Between the trimmed V and J ends, which lost 0 bases and 6 bases, there was a span of 8 bases. CDR3 region: CASSLAAGDGYTF. The CDR3 coding sequence is TGTGCCAGCAGCTTAGCAGCCGGGGATGGCTACACCTTC.

This chain joins TRBV19 and TRBJ1-1; 12 bases are a match to TRBD1. The CDR3 extends over 18 amino acids. V shed 4 bases and J 4 bases; nucleotides not matched to a gene: 13. Germline V gene sequence: CDR1 LNHDA, CDR2 SQIVND (reference sequence). CDR3 sequence (DNA): TGTGCCAGTAGTAAACGAGAGGGGACAGGGGGCTCGGGCACTGAAGCTTTCTTT. It is translated as CASSKREGTGGSGTEAFF. Complete variable domain (other parts from reference TRBV19 and TRBJ1-1): DGGITQSPKYLFRKEGQNVTLSCEQNLNHDAMYWYRQDPGQGLRLIYYSQIVNDFQKGDIAEGYSVSREKKESFPLTVTSAQKNPTAFYLCASSKREGTGGSGTEAFFGQGTRLTVV.

V and J are TRBV9 and TRBJ2-5; 8 nucleotides line up with TRBD1. V lost 2 bases and J lost 7; bases outside the gene matches: 13. CDR1 SGDLS and CDR2 YYNGEE come from the germline V gene. The CDR3 contains 16 residues. The CDR3 spells CASSVRDRPPGGTQYF. CDR3 DNA sequence: TGTGCCAGCAGCGTCCGGGACAGGCCCCCCGGGGGGACCCAGTACTTC.

This sequence joins TRBV30 and TRBJ2-4; 7 positions match TRBD2. The V segment lost 0 bases and the J segment 7 bases; nucleotides outside the gene matches: 0. Germline loops: CDR1 GTSNPN, CDR2 SVGIG (reference sequence). The CDR3 has 12 residues. As DNA, the CDR3 is TGTGCCTGGAGTGTACTAGCGAACATTCAGTACTTC. Translation: CAWSVLANIQYF.

There are a few counts of this clone. The rearrangement uses TRBV28 and TRBJ1-1; D is unclear. This CDR3 spans 10 amino acids. The V and J ends lost 4 bases and 11 bases respectively, with 8 bases between them. Per germline, CDR1 MDHEN and CDR2 SYDVKM. For the CDR3, the DNA is TGTGCCAGCAGTTACAAGAAGGCTTTCTTT. This codes for CASSYKKAFF.

This rearrangement joins TRBV9 to TRBJ1-6; perhaps TRBD1 as D (6 bases). In germline, CDR1 is SGDLS, CDR2 YYNGEE. The CDR3 has 14 amino acids. V dropped 4 bases and J dropped 4 bases, with 9 bases sitting between them. The CDR3, as DNA: TGTGCCAGCAGCAGGGGGTCGTATAATTCACCCCTCCACTTT. Protein product: CASSRGSYNSPLHF.

The chain links TRBV27 to TRBJ2-2; 12 nucleotides agree with TRBD2. Germline CDR1 reads MNHEY; CDR2 reads SMNVEV (reference sequence). V was pared by 3 bases and J by 1 base, with 3 bases of the junction left unmatched. This CDR3 region has 17 residues. CDR3 DNA sequence: TGTGCCAGCAGTTTGGCTAGCGGGAGGGGGAACACCGGGGAGCTGTTTTTT. Protein sequence: CASSLASGRGNTGELFF.

The rearrangement links TRBV25-1 to TRBJ2-1; TRBD2 matches at 11 bases. From germline, CDR1 is MGHDK and CDR2 SYGVNS. CDR3 length: 16 amino acids. V was pared by 4 bases and J by 3 bases, with 5 bases of the junction left unmatched. CDR3 region: CASSGLAGGLYNEQFF. The CDR3 DNA follows: TGTGCCAGCAGTGGGCTAGCGGGGGGCCTCTACAATGAGCAGTTCTTC. Based on the CDR3 plus reference TRBV25-1 and TRBJ2-1, the full variable domain is EADIYQTPRYLVIGTGKKITLECSQTMGHDKMYWYQQDPGMELHLIHYSYGVNSTEKGDLSSESTVSRIRTEHFPLTLESARPSHTSQYLCASSGLAGGLYNEQFFGPGTRLTVL.

Concerning this clone: Other DNA sequences from this sample encode an identical CDR3 as well. The chain links TRBV7-3 to TRBJ1-2; the match to TRBD1 covers 7 bases. Losses at the gene ends were 5 bases for V and 2 bases for J; bases not matched to a gene: 2. Germline CDR1 and CDR2: SGHTA and FQGTGA. CDR3 length: 13 residues. The CDR3, as DNA: TGTGCCAGCAGCCCGGGACAGAACTATGGCTACACCTTC. Its protein product is CASSPGQNYGYTF.

This clone was detected only a few times. V gene TRBV6-4 combines with J gene TRBJ1-1; a weak D match, TRBD1 (6 bases). Germline CDR1 MRHNA, CDR2 SNTAGT. Deletions cut 0 bases from V and 0 bases from J, with 17 bases between. The CDR3 length is 18 residues. This chain's CDR3 is CASSDSTGQGFMNTEAFF. The CDR3 DNA reads TGTGCCAGCAGTGACTCGACCGGGCAGGGGTTCATGAACACTGAAGCTTTCTTT.

The chain employs TRBV5-1 and TRBJ2-1, with D possibly TRBD1 on 6 matching bases. The V end lost 0 bases, the J end lost 5 bases, and 12 bases lay between the germline ends. Germline CDR1 is SGHRS and CDR2 is YFSETQ. The CDR3 extends over 15 amino acids. For the CDR3, the DNA is TGCGCCAGCAGCTTGGCCCTGGGGGCGAACAATGAGCAGTTCTTC. As protein: CASSLALGANNEQFF.

The rearrangement links TRBV28 to TRBJ1-5, with 11 positions matching TRBD1. Germline-derived CDR1 and CDR2 are MDHEN and SYDVKM. The ends lost 2 bases at V and 2 bases at J; junction bases unmatched: 20. CDR3 size: 22 residues. CDR3 loop: CASSLGASGYRTGGLGNQPQHF. The CDR3 nucleotides are TGTGCCAGCAGTTTAGGCGCTTCCGGTTATAGGACAGGGGGCCTGGGCAATCAGCCCCAGCATTTT.

The chain uses TRBV29-1 and TRBJ1-2; 7 nucleotides match TRBD1. V was clipped by 7 bases and J by 8 bases; unmatched bases: 10. Germline V gene data show CDR1 as SQVTM and CDR2 as ANQGSEA. The CDR3 is made up of 12 amino acids. The CDR3 reads CSATKQGGGYTF. CDR3 in DNA: TGCAGCGCGACGAAGCAGGGGGGCGGCTACACCTTC.

This clone has at least ten counts. V and J are TRBV5-1 and TRBJ1-1, with TRBD1 identical over 9 bases. CDR3 length equals 14 residues. Germline values: CDR1 SGHRS, CDR2 YFSETQ. The trim removed 3 bases at V and 5 bases at J, leaving 5 bases unmatched. Written as DNA, the CDR3 is TGCGCCAGCAGCTCCCAGACAGGGGGGACTGAAGCTTTCTTT. The encoded protein is CASSSQTGGTEAFF.

The V call is TRBV5-1, the J call TRBJ1-5; D unresolved. Trimming shortened V by 4 bases and J by 0 bases, and 11 bases separated the two germline ends. Germline V CDR1 and CDR2: SGHRS, YFSETQ. The CDR3 sequence is 15 residues long. CDR3 region: CASSMSGNSNQPQHF. The CDR3 DNA reads as TGCGCCAGCAGCATGTCGGGGAATAGCAATCAGCCCCAGCATTTT.

This chain joins TRBV5-1 and TRBJ2-5; 8 bases match TRBD1. The ends lost 1 base at V and 1 base at J; junction bases unmatched: 3. The length of the CDR3 is 15 residues. CDR1 and CDR2 (germline): SGHRS, YFSETQ. In DNA form, the CDR3 reads TGCGCCAGCAGCTTGCAGGGGGCGCGCCAAGAGACCCAGTACTTC. It specifies CASSLQGARQETQYF.

The chain uses TRBV28 and TRBJ2-7; 10 bases line up with TRBD1. Looked up from germline, CDR1 is MDHEN and CDR2 is SYDVKM. J was trimmed by 7 bases and V by 5 bases; bases with no gene match: 8. The CDR3 extends over 14 amino acids. The CDR3 DNA sequence: TGTGCCAGCAGTCCCGGGACAGGGGTGGGGGAGCAGTACTTC. The encoded protein is CASSPGTGVGEQYF.

This clone appeared a few times. The J gene is TRBJ1-3, the V gene TRBV6-5; TRBD1 agrees at 7 bases. The CDR3 runs to 14 residues. V lost 6 bases, J lost 7 bases, and 9 bases stayed unmatched. CDR1 and CDR2 (germline): MNHEY, SVGAGI. The CDR3 spells CASSGSRQGNTIYF. The CDR3 DNA reads TGTGCCAGCAGCGGATCCCGACAGGGTAACACCATATATTTT.

To note about this clone: The identical CDR3 is also encoded by other nucleotide sequences in the sample. The J gene is TRBJ2-1, the V gene TRBV5-1; D remains unclear. Germline V gives CDR1 SGHRS, CDR2 YFSETQ. The CDR3 loop spans 14 amino acids. V was clipped by 0 bases and J by 3 bases, with 7 bases between them. CDR3 coding DNA: TGCGCCAGCAGCTTGGACAACAACTACAATGAGCAGTTCTTC. Translation: CASSLDNNYNEQFF.

This sequence joins TRBV7-2 and TRBJ2-5; TRBD1 aligns across 7 bases. Germline trimming cut 3 bases from V and 5 bases from J; bases unmatched to any gene: 6. This CDR3 spans 14 amino acids. Germline loops: CDR1 SGHTA, CDR2 FQGNSA. The CDR3 is CASSLGTGAETQYF. CDR3 sequence (DNA): TGTGCCAGCAGCTTGGGCACAGGGGCGGAGACCCAGTACTTC.

The chain links TRBV30 to TRBJ2-1; 12 bases are a match to TRBD2. J lost 12 bases, V lost 1 base, and 7 bases had no gene match. Germline V gene data show CDR1 as GTSNPN and CDR2 as SVGIG (reference sequence). The CDR3 loop spans 14 amino acids. This CDR3 reads CAWSALTSGSVQFF. The CDR3 DNA reads TGTGCCTGGAGTGCCTTGACTAGCGGGAGTGTGCAGTTCTTC.

The rearrangement uses TRBV14 and TRBJ2-5; D is possibly TRBD2 (6 bases). The V end was cut by 4 bases, the J end by 2 bases, with 11 bases between. CDR3 length: 14 amino acids. CDR1 is SGHDN, CDR2 FVKESK, per germline. In nucleotides, the CDR3 is TGTGCCAGCAGCCCGCCGGGACTTCAAGAGACCCAGTACTTC. It translates to CASSPPGLQETQYF.

The chain joins TRBV13 to TRBJ2-3; 8 positions agree with TRBD1. Losses at the gene ends were 5 bases for V and 4 bases for J; bases not matched to a gene: 8. Germline V gene lookup returns CDR1 PRHDT and CDR2 FYEKMQ (reference sequence). This CDR3 contains 15 residues. DNA for the CDR3: TGTGCCAGCAGCCCCCGGACAGGGTATGCAGATACGCAGTATTTT. It codes for CASSPRTGYADTQYF.

The gene calls are TRBV7-9 and TRBJ1-5; D gene uncertain. Germline CDR1 reads SEHNR; CDR2 reads FQNEAQ (reference sequence). The CDR3 spans 15 residues. The germline V and J ends were trimmed by 0 bases and 7 bases, with 13 bases remaining between them. The CDR3 DNA reads TGTGCCAGCAGCTTAGCGGGCATGGGCGGGCAGCCCCAGCATTTT. It translates to CASSLAGMGGQPQHF.

In this sample, this clone turned up a few times. The genes are TRBV20-1 and TRBJ2-1, with D tentatively TRBD1 (6 bases). CDR1 is DFQATT, CDR2 SNEGSKA, per germline (reference sequence). The CDR3 has 11 residues. V gave up 5 bases and J gave up 10 bases, with 12 bases separating them. The CDR3 DNA sequence: TGCAGTGCTTCGGACAGTCCCGAGCAGTTCTTC. It is translated as CSASDSPEQFF.